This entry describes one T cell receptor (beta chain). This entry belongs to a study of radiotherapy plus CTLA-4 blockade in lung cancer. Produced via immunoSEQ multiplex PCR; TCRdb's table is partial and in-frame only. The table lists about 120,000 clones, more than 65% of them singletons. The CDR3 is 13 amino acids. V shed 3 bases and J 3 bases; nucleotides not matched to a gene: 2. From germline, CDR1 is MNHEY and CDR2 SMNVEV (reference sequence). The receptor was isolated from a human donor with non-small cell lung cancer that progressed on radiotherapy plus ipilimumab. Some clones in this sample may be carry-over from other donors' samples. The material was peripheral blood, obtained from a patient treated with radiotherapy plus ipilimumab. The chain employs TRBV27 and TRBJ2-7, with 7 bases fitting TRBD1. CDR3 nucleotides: TGTGCCAGCAGTTTCCACAGGGGCTACGAGCAGTACTTC. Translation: CASSFHRGYEQYF.